This T cell receptor (beta chain) was retrieved from a study of cytomegalovirus exposure and HLA in healthy donors. This CDR3 spans 16 amino acids. The V gene end was trimmed by 4 bases and the J gene end by 7 bases; junction bases not matched to a gene: 12. Per the germline V gene, CDR1 is SGHDT and CDR2 is YYEEEE. Healthy bone marrow donors made up the donors. The study sampled nominally healthy donors, though unrecorded immune exposures were likely. Of note for this clone: Its specificity is unknown.

Study observations and caveats: TCR beta V- and J-gene trimming was later associated with a missense DCLRE1C variant.

The PCR employed 60 Vbeta primers together with 13 Jbeta primers. Only in-frame clones appear in the TCRdb table, and some are missing; sequencing was by immunoSEQ multiplex PCR. The sample lists about 170,000 clones, over 70% occurring once. The chain is built from TRBV5-6 and TRBJ2-2; 8 nucleotides agree with TRBD1. Specimen: PBMCs. This TCR came from a woman aged 25 to 45 in good health and CMV-seropositive. This chain's CDR3 is CASSLIGTGLYGELFF. In DNA, the CDR3 is TGTGCCAGCAGCCTAATAGGGACAGGTCTTTACGGGGAGCTGTTTTTT.